This T cell receptor beta chain was documented in a study of monozygotic twins with inflammatory bowel disease. Study observations and caveats: For IBD, no single strong associated signal or clonotype was supported. IBD patients shared fewer clonotypes with other individuals than healthy twins, especially patients with disease activity signs. IBD patients carried less diverse TCRbeta repertoires (inverse Simpson) than healthy co-twins.

UMIs incorporating a 6-nucleotide sample barcode were appended by means of template switching. TCRdb reworked the 5' RACE reads into one entry per CDR3 protein, no DNA. The sample data list around 140,000 distinct CDR3 sequences. Germline V gene sequence: CDR1 SGHNT, CDR2 YYREEE (reference sequence). The CDR3 contains 13 residues. Regarding this clonotype: The antigen is unknown.

Sequencing used blood. The origin of this receptor is a human donor with ulcerative colitis or Crohn's disease, or a healthy co-twin of an affected twin (not recorded which). This chain links TRBV5-4 with TRBJ2-7; TCRdb names TRBD1, which stays unverified in the absence of DNA. The CDR3 sequence is CASSLGQGIEQYF.